This TCR beta chain comes out of a study of cytomegalovirus exposure and HLA in healthy donors (dated by TCRdb to 2016 to 2017). About the study as a whole: According to a later analysis, one platform produced both the 120 validation repertoires and the 666 repertoires of the first cohort. The study aimed to test whether cataloging public T cell receptors could reveal signatures of past pathogen exposure. Besides the first cohort of approximately 670 subjects, a separate validation cohort made up of 120 different subjects was used. To predict cytomegalovirus infection status, the study brought together high-throughput TCR immunosequencing, statistical association of individual TCRs with disease status, and machine learning. Here is what the overall study found, with its caveats: Of the cluster scores, roughly 93% were above 0 in a later analysis, which found that TCRs clustered in the first cohort also tended to co-occur in the roughly 130 validation repertoires. All 110 or so repertoires were used to score co-occurrence in the validation cohort in a later analysis, because that analysis had no HLA typing for the cohort. In the study, approximately 160 TCR beta chains were listed as associated with cytomegalovirus. According to the authors, the approach could potentially be generalized to other disease states and immunological phenotypes. While some public TCRs were present in many individuals, most TCR sequences turned up only very rarely across donors. A few of the identified cytomegalovirus-associated TCR beta chains were confirmed in vitro to be specific for cytomegalovirus antigens. In both the original and validation cohorts, the classifier was reported to diagnose cytomegalovirus status with high specificity and sensitivity.

Donors formed part of the validation cohort, which comprised over a hundred subjects and was distinct from the first cohort of 550 to 850 subjects. Comment on this clone: What this receptor recognizes is not known. No base-level quality is on record; no much larger clone is a single base apart.

The germline V gene gives CDR1 as LGHNA and CDR2 as YSLEER. A distance of 14 bases separates the germline ends of V and J, which lose 1 base and 2 bases respectively. The CDR3 runs 16 residues from the cysteine to the phenylalanine. Kept here is only the CDR3 DNA, which spans 48 bases and is read in frame from base 1. The protocol used for the library was the immunoSEQ multiplex PCR assay. Per the original workflow: To diagnose cytomegalovirus status from the catalog of TCR beta chain sequences, a statistical classification framework was built. The table was pulled from immuneACCESS by TCRdb, which kept in-frame rearrangements only. Such tables lose some clones; where checked, under half of the loss comes from unresolved V genes, and the rest has no known cause. D and trimming were read from the DNA, whereas the V and J calls and clone size are those reported in that table. The sample table records roughly 300,000 clones; about 90% of these occur just once. Jointly, the top ten make up approximately 1.1% of the sample.

Sequenced: PBMCs. The receptor chain draws on TRBV4-3 and TRBJ1-2, and possibly TRBD1, on 6 matching bases. The TCR comes from a woman aged 30 to 39 in good health and CMV-seropositive. The nucleotide sequence is given as TGCGCCAGCAGCCAAGTGACAGGAGGGGTCAACTATGGCTACACCTTC. This codes for CASSQVTGGVNYGYTF.